The 3 T cell receptor beta chains below were found in one sample sequenced in a study of beta chain features in type 1 diabetes. As every portion of the isolated RNA was reverse transcribed, the sequencing read expressed TCRB transcripts. Here immunoSEQ multiplex PCR was the method, and the copy in TCRdb shows in-frame clones only, minus some. Among about 360,000 clones listed, 10% to 15% were seen once. Source material: naive CD4+ T cells from blood. The receptors stem from a man between 18 and 35 years old in good health.

The rearrangement joins TRBV5-1 to TRBJ1-4; weak D call: TRBD1 (6 bases). Per germline, CDR1 SGHRS and CDR2 YFSETQ. V shed 4 bases and J shed 1 base, with 14 bases lying between them. This CDR3 spans 16 amino acids. The CDR3 spells CASSLTGGRTNEKLFF. The CDR3 DNA follows: TGCGCCAGCAGCCTCACGGGGGGGCGAACTAATGAAAAACTGTTTTTT. The full variable domain, rest sourced from reference TRBV5-1 and TRBJ1-4, is KAGVTQTPRYLIKTRGQQVTLSCSPISGHRSVSWYQQTPGQGLQFLFEYFSETQRNKGNFPGRFSGRQFSNSRSEMNVSTLELGDSALYLCASSLTGGRTNEKLFFGSGTQLSVL.

CDR3 bases: TGTGCCAGCAGCGGGAGGGTGGGCGAAAAACTGTTTTTT. This encodes CASSGRVGEKLFF. The chain joins TRBV7-2 to TRBJ1-4; D remains unclear. Germline V gene data show CDR1 as SGHTA and CDR2 as FQGNSA. V lost 5 bases to trimming and J lost 8 bases, with 12 bases between them. The CDR3 extends over 13 amino acids.

The table lists this clone with a few counts. The genes are TRBV6-5 and TRBJ2-4, with D perhaps TRBD1 (6 bases). Trimming left V 6 bases short and J 13 bases short, with 16 bases between. The CDR3 totals 12 residues. Germline CDR1 reads MNHEY; CDR2 reads SVGAGI. The CDR3 is CASSSTGRMQYF. CDR3 nucleotide sequence: TGTGCCAGCAGCTCTACAGGGCGAATGCAGTACTTC.